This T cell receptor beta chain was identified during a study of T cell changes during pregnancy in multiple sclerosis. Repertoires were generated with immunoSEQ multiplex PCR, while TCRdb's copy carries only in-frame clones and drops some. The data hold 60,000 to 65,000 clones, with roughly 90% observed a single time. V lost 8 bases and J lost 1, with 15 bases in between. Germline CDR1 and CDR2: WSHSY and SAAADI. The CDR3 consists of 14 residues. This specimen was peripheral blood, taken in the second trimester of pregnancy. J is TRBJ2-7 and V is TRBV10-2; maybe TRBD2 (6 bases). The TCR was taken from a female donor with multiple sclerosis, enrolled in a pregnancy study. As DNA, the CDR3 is TGCGCCAGCGTGAGTGGGACTTCATCCTACGAGCAGTACTTC. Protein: CASVSGTSSYEQYF.